The clone carrying this T cell receptor (beta chain) was seen repeatedly, ten times or more. The data were obtained in a study of CD8+CD57+ T cells in acquired aplastic anemia. Only patients with CD8+CD57+ cell expansion on flow cytometry were chosen for sequencing. Severe acquired aplastic anemia was diagnosed in all patients. Genomic DNA was employed as the template in profiling TCR beta VDJ and CDR3. TCRdb analysed the reads with MiXCR anew, one entry per CDR3 protein. The sample yields roughly 150,000 distinct CDR3 sequences, 40% to 55% seen once. This TCR was sampled from a human donor with aplastic anemia. What was sequenced was sorted CD4+, CD8+, or CD8+CD57+ T cells (not recorded which) from PBMCs.

CDR3: CSVDNGQGAAGYGYTF. In nucleotides, the CDR3 is TGCAGCGTTGATAATGGTCAGGGGGCTGCCGGCTATGGCTACACCTTC. The gene calls are TRBV29-1 and TRBJ1-2, with TRBD1 matching over 8 bases. Germline CDR1 is SQVTM and CDR2 is ANQGSEA. The CDR3 runs to 16 residues. V was clipped by 3 bases and J by 4 bases; unmatched bases: 13.